A selection of T cell receptor beta chains follows, all from one sample in a study of T cell responses to AZD1222 COVID-19 vaccine. Libraries were prepared by immunoSEQ multiplex PCR; TCRdb keeps only in-frame clonotypes and omits some of them. The data contain over 150,000 clones, about 93% of them singletons. Sequenced material: peripheral blood, taken 28 days after the second AZD1222 dose. The origin of the receptors is an adult who received the AZD1222 COVID-19 vaccine. The CDR3 runs from the conserved cysteine through the conserved F or W. A D gene is named only where the DNA matches it firmly. Size values are once, few and many counts, or a class for expanded clones, and some rows have none.

V: TRBV3-1/TRBV3-2; size: .; D: .; J: TRBJ2-6; CDR3: CASSQDRGTGSGANVLTF; DNA: TGTGCCAGCAGCCAAGATAGGGGCACAGGCTCTGGGGCCAACGTCCTGACTTTC
V: TRBV7-2; size: .; D: .; J: TRBJ1-4; CDR3: CASSLGMREKLFF; DNA: TGTGCCAGCAGCTTAGGGATGAGGGAAAAACTGTTTTTT
V: TRBV20-1; size: once; D: TRBD2; J: TRBJ2-5; CDR3: CSASGAAGDPQETQYF; DNA: TGCAGTGCTAGTGGGGCGGCGGGAGACCCCCAAGAGACCCAGTACTTC
V: TRBV4-1; size: .; D: .; J: TRBJ1-4; CDR3: CASSPQGSREKLFF; DNA: TGCGCCAGCAGCCCCCAGGGCTCTAGGGAAAAACTGTTTTTT
V: TRBV11-2; size: .; D: .; J: TRBJ2-5; CDR3: CASSLRVQETQYF; DNA: TGTGCCAGCAGCTTGAGGGTTCAAGAGACCCAGTACTTC
V: TRBV5-1; size: .; D: .; J: TRBJ1-5; CDR3: CASSFSDRNQPQHF; DNA: TGCGCCAGCAGCTTCTCGGACAGAAATCAGCCCCAGCATTTT
V: TRBV24-1; size: .; D: TRBD1; J: TRBJ1-5; CDR3: CATSESGTGGNNQPQHF; DNA: TGTGCCACCAGTGAGTCCGGGACAGGGGGCAACAATCAGCCCCAGCATTTT
V: TRBV7-2; size: .; D: .; J: TRBJ2-2; CDR3: CASSLIDVGELFF; DNA: TGTGCCAGCAGCTTAATTGATGTCGGGGAGCTGTTTTTT
V: TRBV2; size: .; D: .; J: TRBJ1-5; CDR3: CASSDDFGRNQPQHF; DNA: TGTGCCAGCAGTGATGATTTCGGTCGCAATCAGCCCCAGCATTTT
V: TRBV5-1; size: .; D: TRBD1; J: TRBJ1-5; CDR3: CASSRTGGSQPQHF; DNA: TGCGCCAGCAGCAGGACAGGGGGCTCTCAGCCCCAGCATTTT
V: TRBV19; size: .; D: .; J: TRBJ1-3; CDR3: CATMAVSSGNTIYF; DNA: TGTGCCACCATGGCAGTTTCCTCTGGAAACACCATATATTTT
V: TRBV10-3; size: .; D: .; J: TRBJ2-7; CDR3: CAISDYYEQYF; DNA: TGTGCCATCAGTGACTACTACGAGCAGTACTTC
V: TRBV19; size: .; D: .; J: TRBJ2-1; CDR3: CASSTQLYNEQFF; DNA: TGTGCCAGTAGTACCCAACTATACAATGAGCAGTTCTTC
V: TRBV12-3/TRBV12-4; size: .; D: .; J: TRBJ2-7; CDR3: CASSRLSYEQYF; DNA: TGTGCCAGCAGTCGATTATCCTACGAGCAGTACTTC
V: TRBV5-4; size: .; D: .; J: TRBJ1-1; CDR3: CASSLESWDTTMNTEAFF; DNA: TGTGCCAGCAGCTTGGAGAGTTGGGACACGACTATGAACACTGAAGCTTTCTTT
V: TRBV5-1; size: .; D: .; J: TRBJ1-6; CDR3: CASSLAGPQGSPLHF; DNA: TGCGCCAGCAGCTTGGCGGGCCCACAGGGCTCACCCCTCCACTTT
V: TRBV6-2/TRBV6-3; size: .; D: .; J: TRBJ1-2; CDR3: CASSQTGPQDGYTF; DNA: TGTGCCAGCAGTCAGACGGGACCTCAGGATGGCTACACCTTC
V: TRBV29-1; size: .; D: TRBD2; J: TRBJ2-1; CDR3: CSVGTSGGDYNEQFF; DNA: TGCAGCGTCGGGACTAGCGGGGGGGACTACAATGAGCAGTTCTTC
V: TRBV6-5; size: .; D: TRBD1; J: TRBJ1-5; CDR3: CASRTGNQPQHF; DNA: TGTGCCAGCAGGACAGGGAATCAGCCCCAGCATTTT
V: TRBV28; size: once; D: .; J: TRBJ1-2; CDR3: CASSFDRRGYTF; DNA: TGTGCCAGCAGTTTTGACAGGCGGGGCTACACCTTC
V: TRBV9; size: .; D: TRBD2; J: TRBJ2-1; CDR3: CASSVGTAGGNEQFF; DNA: TGTGCCAGCAGCGTAGGGACGGCGGGGGGAAATGAGCAGTTCTTC
V: TRBV7-9; size: .; D: TRBD1; J: TRBJ2-7; CDR3: CASSTGTGVDLYEQYF; DNA: TGTGCCAGCAGCACCGGGACAGGGGTCGACCTCTACGAGCAGTACTTC
V: TRBV28; size: .; D: TRBD1; J: TRBJ1-2; CDR3: CASYAGTGTFYGYTF; DNA: TGTGCCAGCTACGCCGGGACAGGGACTTTTTATGGCTACACCTTC
V: TRBV7-9; size: .; D: .; J: TRBJ2-7; CDR3: CASSLTGTHEQYF; DNA: TGTGCCAGCAGCTTAACAGGGACCCACGAGCAGTACTTC
V: TRBV15; size: .; D: .; J: TRBJ1-6; CDR3: CATSRTDRYNSPLHF; DNA: TGTGCCACCAGCAGGACAGATCGTTATAATTCACCCCTCCACTTT
V: TRBV28; size: .; D: .; J: TRBJ2-7; CDR3: CASSLGEQYF; DNA: TGTGCCAGCAGTTTGGGCGAGCAGTACTTC
V: TRBV27; size: .; D: .; J: TRBJ1-1; CDR3: CASSAGLQNTEAFF; DNA: TGTGCCAGCAGTGCCGGTCTGCAGAACACTGAAGCTTTCTTT
V: TRBV7-3; size: .; D: TRBD2; J: TRBJ2-1; CDR3: CASSSGTRRFF; DNA: TGTGCCAGCAGCTCCGGGACTAGACGGTTCTTC
V: TRBV11-3; size: .; D: .; J: TRBJ1-1; CDR3: CASSGNGNTEAFF; DNA: TGTGCCAGCAGCGGGAACGGCAACACTGAAGCTTTCTTT
V: TRBV5-1; size: .; D: TRBD1; J: TRBJ1-6; CDR3: CASSITGGPNSPLHF; DNA: TGCGCCAGCAGCATTACAGGGGGCCCAAATTCACCCCTCCACTTT
V: TRBV11-2; size: .; D: .; J: TRBJ1-2; CDR3: CASSPNSGYSGYTF; DNA: TGTGCCAGCAGTCCTAACTCAGGGTACAGTGGCTACACCTTC
V: TRBV18; size: .; D: TRBD2; J: TRBJ2-2; CDR3: CASSGRGGAGTGELFF; DNA: TGTGCCAGCTCGGGGAGAGGTGGAGCGGGAACCGGGGAGCTGTTTTTT
V: TRBV19; size: .; D: .; J: TRBJ1-5; CDR3: CASSLAQGRAQPQHF; DNA: TGTGCCAGTAGCCTTGCCCAAGGTCGTGCTCAGCCCCAGCATTTT
V: TRBV19; size: once; D: .; J: TRBJ2-7; CDR3: CASSRVQAEQYF; DNA: TGTGCCAGTAGTAGGGTGCAGGCGGAGCAGTACTTC
V: TRBV10-3; size: .; D: TRBD1; J: TRBJ1-6; CDR3: CAISESGQGPSPLHF; DNA: TGTGCCATCAGTGAGTCGGGACAGGGGCCCTCACCCCTCCACTTT
V: TRBV6-5; size: .; D: TRBD2; J: TRBJ2-3; CDR3: CASRLAGLVDTQYF; DNA: TGTGCCAGCAGGCTAGCGGGCCTCGTGGATACGCAGTATTTT
V: TRBV7-8; size: .; D: TRBD2; J: TRBJ2-1; CDR3: CASSAATSGGVGNEQFF; DNA: TGTGCCAGCAGCGCAGCGACTAGCGGGGGGGTTGGGAATGAGCAGTTCTTC
V: TRBV30; size: .; D: TRBD1; J: TRBJ1-1; CDR3: CAWRGPRQGLGMNTEAFF; DNA: TGTGCCTGGAGGGGTCCCCGACAGGGTCTGGGGATGAACACTGAAGCTTTCTTT
V: TRBV12-5; size: .; D: .; J: TRBJ1-5; CDR3: CASGLVSDSEGGPQHF; DNA: TGTGCTAGTGGTTTGGTTTCGGACAGCGAGGGGGGGCCCCAGCATTTT
V: TRBV29-1; size: .; D: TRBD1; J: TRBJ1-2; CDR3: CSVENRGSRGGYGYTF; DNA: TGCAGCGTTGAAAACAGGGGAAGTCGCGGTGGGTATGGCTACACCTTC
V: TRBV21-1; size: .; D: .; J: TRBJ2-7; CDR3: CASTPVTGRYEQYF; DNA: TGTGCCAGCACCCCTGTGACAGGGCGCTACGAGCAGTACTTC